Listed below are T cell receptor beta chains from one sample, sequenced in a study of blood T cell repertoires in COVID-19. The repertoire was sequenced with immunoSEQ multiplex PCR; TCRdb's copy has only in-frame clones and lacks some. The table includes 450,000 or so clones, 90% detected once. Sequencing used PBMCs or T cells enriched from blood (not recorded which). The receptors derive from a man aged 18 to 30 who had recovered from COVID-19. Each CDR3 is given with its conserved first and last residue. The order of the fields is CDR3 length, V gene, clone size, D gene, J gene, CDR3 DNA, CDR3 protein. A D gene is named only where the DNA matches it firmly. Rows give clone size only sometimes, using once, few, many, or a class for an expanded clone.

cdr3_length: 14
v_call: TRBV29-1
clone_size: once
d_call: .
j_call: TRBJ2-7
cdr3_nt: TGCAGCGTTCGTACGGGGGATAGCTCCTACGAGCAGTACTTC
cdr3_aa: CSVRTGDSSYEQYF

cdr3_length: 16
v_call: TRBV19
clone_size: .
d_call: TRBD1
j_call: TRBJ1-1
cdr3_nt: TGTGCCAGTAGTATTGGACGGCAGGGGGTGAACACTGAAGCTTTCTTT
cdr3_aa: CASSIGRQGVNTEAFF

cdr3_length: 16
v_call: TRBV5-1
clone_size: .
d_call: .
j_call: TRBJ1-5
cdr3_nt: TGCGCCAGCAGCCTCGGCGGCCCAAGAAGCAATCAGCCCCAGCATTTT
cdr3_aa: CASSLGGPRSNQPQHF

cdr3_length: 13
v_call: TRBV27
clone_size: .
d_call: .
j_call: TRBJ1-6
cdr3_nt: TGTGCCAGATGCGACAGGAGTAATTCACCCCTCCACTTT
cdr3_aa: CARCDRSNSPLHF

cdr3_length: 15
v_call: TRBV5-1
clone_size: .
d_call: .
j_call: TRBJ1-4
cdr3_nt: TGCGCCAGCAGCGGCATGGGGGAGGTGGATGAAAAACTGTTTTTT
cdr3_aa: CASSGMGEVDEKLFF

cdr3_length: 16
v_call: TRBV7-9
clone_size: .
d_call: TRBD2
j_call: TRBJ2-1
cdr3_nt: TGTGCCAGCAGCTGGTCCGGGACTAGCTCCTACAATGAGCAGTTCTTC
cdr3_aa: CASSWSGTSSYNEQFF

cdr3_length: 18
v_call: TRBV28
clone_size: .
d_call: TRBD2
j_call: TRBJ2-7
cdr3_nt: TGTGCCAGCAGACGACTGGGCGCCCCCGGGGGGGAGGGCTACGAGCAGTACTTC
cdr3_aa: CASRRLGAPGGEGYEQYF

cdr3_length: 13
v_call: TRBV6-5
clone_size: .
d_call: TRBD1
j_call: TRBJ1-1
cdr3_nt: TGTGCCAGCGACAGGGGGCGCGGCACTGAAGCTTTCTTT
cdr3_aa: CASDRGRGTEAFF

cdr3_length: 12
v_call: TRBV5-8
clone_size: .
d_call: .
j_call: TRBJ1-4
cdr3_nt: TGTGCCAGCAGCTCTTGGGGGCAAAAACTGTTTTTT
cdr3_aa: CASSSWGQKLFF

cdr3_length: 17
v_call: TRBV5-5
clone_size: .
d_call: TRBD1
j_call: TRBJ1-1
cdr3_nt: TGTGCCAGCAGCTTAGCGCCGGGACAGCCAATGAACACTGAAGCTTTCTTT
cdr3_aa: CASSLAPGQPMNTEAFF

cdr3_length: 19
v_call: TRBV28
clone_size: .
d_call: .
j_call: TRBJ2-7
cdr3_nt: TGTGCCAGCAGCCCCGGGACAGGGAGGGCTAGCGGGAGCTCCTACGAGCAGTACTTC
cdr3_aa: CASSPGTGRASGSSYEQYF

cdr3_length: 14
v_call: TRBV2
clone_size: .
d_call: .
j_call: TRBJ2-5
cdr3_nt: TGTGCCAGCAGCCCAGGACTACAGCAAGGGGCCCAGTACTTC
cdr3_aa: CASSPGLQQGAQYF

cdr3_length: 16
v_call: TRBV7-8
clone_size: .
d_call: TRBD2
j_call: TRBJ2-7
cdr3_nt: TGTGCCAGCAGCTTAAACAGCCGCGGGACTAGGCACGAGCAGTACTTC
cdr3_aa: CASSLNSRGTRHEQYF

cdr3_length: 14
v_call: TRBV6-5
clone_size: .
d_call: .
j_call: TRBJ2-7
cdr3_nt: TGTGCCACTCATACAGGGTTTGAGGTGCACGAGCAGTACTTC
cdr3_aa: CATHTGFEVHEQYF

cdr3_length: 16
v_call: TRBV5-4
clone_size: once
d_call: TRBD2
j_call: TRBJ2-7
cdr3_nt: TGTGCCAGCAGCCCGGGGGGATTGGGGGACGTTTACGAGCAGTACTTC
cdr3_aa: CASSPGGLGDVYEQYF

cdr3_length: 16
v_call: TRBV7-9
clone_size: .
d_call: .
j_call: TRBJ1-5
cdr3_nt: TGTGCCAGCAGCTTAGCGGGGGAGGGACCTAATCAGCCCCAGCATTTT
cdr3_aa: CASSLAGEGPNQPQHF

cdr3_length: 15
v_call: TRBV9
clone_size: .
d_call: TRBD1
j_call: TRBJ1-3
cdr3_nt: TGTGCCAGCAGCGGACGGACAGGGACTGGAAACACCATATATTTT
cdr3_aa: CASSGRTGTGNTIYF

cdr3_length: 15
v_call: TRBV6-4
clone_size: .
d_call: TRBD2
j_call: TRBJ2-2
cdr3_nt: TGTGCCAGCAGTCGGACTAGCCTGAACACCGGGGAGCTGTTTTTT
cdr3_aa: CASSRTSLNTGELFF

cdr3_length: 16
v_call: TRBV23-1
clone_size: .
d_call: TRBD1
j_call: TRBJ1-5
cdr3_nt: TGCGCCAGCAGTCAACCGACAGGGGGTGGCAATCAGCCCCAGCATTTT
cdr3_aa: CASSQPTGGGNQPQHF

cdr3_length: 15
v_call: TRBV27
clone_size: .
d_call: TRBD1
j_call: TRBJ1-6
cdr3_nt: TGTGCCAGCAGTTTAGAACGGACAGGGAATTCACCCCTCCACTTT
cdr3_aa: CASSLERTGNSPLHF

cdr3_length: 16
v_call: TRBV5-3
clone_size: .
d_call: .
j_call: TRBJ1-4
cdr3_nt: TGTGCCACGGAGCGGGGGGCGGACAGAGAAAATGAAAAACTGTTTTTT
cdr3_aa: CATERGADRENEKLFF

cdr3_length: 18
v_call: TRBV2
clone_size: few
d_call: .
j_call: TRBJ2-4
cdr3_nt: TGTGCCAGCACTCCCCCGCGAGTAGCGGTACTAGCCAAAAACATTCAGTACTTC
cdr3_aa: CASTPPRVAVLAKNIQYF

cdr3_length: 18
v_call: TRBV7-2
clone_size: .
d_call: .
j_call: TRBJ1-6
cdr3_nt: TGTGCCAGCAGCTTAGCGCAGGTCACAGGCACCTATAATTCACCCCTCCACTTT
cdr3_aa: CASSLAQVTGTYNSPLHF

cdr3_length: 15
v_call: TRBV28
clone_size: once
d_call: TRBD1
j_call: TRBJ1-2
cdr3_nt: TGTGCCAGCAGTTTTCCCGACAGGGACAGCTATGGCTACACCTTC
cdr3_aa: CASSFPDRDSYGYTF

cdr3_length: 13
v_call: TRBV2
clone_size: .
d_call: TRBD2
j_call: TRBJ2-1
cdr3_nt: TGTGCCACCCGACTAGCGGAGGCCCTTGGGCAGTTCTTC
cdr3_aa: CATRLAEALGQFF

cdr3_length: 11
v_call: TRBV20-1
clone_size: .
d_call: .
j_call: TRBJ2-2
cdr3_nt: TGCAGTGCAAGGAGGAGTGGGGAGCTGTTTTTT
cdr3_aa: CSARRSGELFF

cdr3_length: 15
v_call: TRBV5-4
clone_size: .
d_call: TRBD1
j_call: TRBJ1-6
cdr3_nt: TGTGCCAGCAGCCAGGCCGGGACAGGGGATTCACCCCTCCACTTT
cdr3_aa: CASSQAGTGDSPLHF

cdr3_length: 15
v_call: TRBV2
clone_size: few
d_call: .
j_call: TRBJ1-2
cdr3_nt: TGTGCCAGCAGTGCCCGGTGGACAGCAAAAGATGGCTACACCTTC
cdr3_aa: CASSARWTAKDGYTF

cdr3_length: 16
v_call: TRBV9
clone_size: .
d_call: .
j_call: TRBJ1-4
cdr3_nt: TGTGCCAGCAGCCTAGGACGGGTTCCGACTAATGAAAAACTGTTTTTT
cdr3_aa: CASSLGRVPTNEKLFF

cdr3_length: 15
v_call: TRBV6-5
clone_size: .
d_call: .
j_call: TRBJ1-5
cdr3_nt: TGTGCCAGCAGACACCGGGACATTGTCAATCAGCCCCAGCATTTT
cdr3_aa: CASRHRDIVNQPQHF

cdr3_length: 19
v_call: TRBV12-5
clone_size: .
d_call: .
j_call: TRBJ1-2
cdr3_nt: TGTGCTAGTGGTTTGGTACTGAAGGACACCCTCGAAGCTAACTATGGCTACACCTTC
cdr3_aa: CASGLVLKDTLEANYGYTF

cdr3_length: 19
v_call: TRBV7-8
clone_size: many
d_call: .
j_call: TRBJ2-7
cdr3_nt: TGTGCCAGCAGCCTAAGGTGGGGGGGGAAGACAGGTGTCCTATACGAGCAGTACTTC
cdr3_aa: CASSLRWGGKTGVLYEQYF

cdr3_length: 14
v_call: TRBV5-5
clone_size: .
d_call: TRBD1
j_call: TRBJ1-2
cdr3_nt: TGTGCCAGCAGCCCCCGTCAGGGGGGTGATGGCTACACCTTC
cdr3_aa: CASSPRQGGDGYTF

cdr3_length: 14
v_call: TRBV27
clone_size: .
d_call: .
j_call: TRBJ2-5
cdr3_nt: TGTGCCAGCAGTTCCGCCGCCAGCGGAGAGACCCAGTACTTC
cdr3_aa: CASSSAASGETQYF

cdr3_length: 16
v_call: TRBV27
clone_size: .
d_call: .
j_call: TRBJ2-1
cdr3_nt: TGTGCCAGCAGTTCCCTGGGGCGGGGGCCCCGGGATGAGCAGTTCTTC
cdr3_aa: CASSSLGRGPRDEQFF

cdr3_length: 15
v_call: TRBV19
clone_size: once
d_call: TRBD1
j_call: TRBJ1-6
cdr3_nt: TGTGCCAGTACCCAACCGGAGCAGAGGGGGCTCCCCCTCCACTTT
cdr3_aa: CASTQPEQRGLPLHF

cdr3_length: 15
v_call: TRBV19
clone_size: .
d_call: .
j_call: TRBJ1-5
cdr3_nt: TGTGCCAGTAGTATAGGACAGGTTAGCAATCAGCCCCAGCATTTT
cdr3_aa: CASSIGQVSNQPQHF

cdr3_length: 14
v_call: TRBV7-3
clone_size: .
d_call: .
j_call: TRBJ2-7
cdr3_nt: TGTGCCAGCAGCCCCGGGGGGCGACCCTACGAGCAGTACTTC
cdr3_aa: CASSPGGRPYEQYF

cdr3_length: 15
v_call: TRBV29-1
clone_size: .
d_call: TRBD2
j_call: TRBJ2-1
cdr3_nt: TGCAGCGTTGAGGCCTCTAGCGGGAATCACAATGAGCAGTTCTTC
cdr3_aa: CSVEASSGNHNEQFF

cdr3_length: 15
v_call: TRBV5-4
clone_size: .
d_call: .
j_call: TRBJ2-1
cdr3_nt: TGTGCCAGCAGCTTGGAGTCAGGGGCTGGCAATGAGCAGTTCTTC
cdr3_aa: CASSLESGAGNEQFF

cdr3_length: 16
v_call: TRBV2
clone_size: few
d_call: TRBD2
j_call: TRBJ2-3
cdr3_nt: TGTGCCAGCAGATCCCCTAGCGGGGGGACCACAGATACGCAGTATTTT
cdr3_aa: CASRSPSGGTTDTQYF

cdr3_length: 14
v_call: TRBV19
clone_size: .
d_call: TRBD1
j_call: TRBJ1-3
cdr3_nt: TGTGCCAGTAGTGACAGGGATGCCGGAAACACCATATATTTT
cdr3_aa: CASSDRDAGNTIYF

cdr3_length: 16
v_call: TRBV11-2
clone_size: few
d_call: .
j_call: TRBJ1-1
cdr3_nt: TGTGCCAGCAGCTTAGAGGGGGCTATCGCTACCACTGAAGCTTTCTTT
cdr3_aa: CASSLEGAIATTEAFF

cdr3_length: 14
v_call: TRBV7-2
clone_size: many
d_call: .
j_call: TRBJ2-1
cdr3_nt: TGTGCCAGCAGCTTATTGGGCAGGGAGGATGAGCAGTTCTTC
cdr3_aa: CASSLLGREDEQFF

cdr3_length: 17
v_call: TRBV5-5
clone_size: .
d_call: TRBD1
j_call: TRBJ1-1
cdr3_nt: TGTGCCAGCAGCTCTGGTCACGAGGTTTCCGGGACAGCAAAAGCTTTCTTT
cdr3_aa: CASSSGHEVSGTAKAFF

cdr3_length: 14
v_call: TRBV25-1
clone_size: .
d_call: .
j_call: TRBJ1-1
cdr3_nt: TGTGCCAGCAGTGAATGGGCAGGGGCCCTTGAAGCTTTCTTT
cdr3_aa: CASSEWAGALEAFF

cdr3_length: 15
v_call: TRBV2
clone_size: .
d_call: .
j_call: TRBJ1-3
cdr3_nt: TGTGCCAGCAGTCAACAGGGTCCCGGAGGAAACACCATATATTTT
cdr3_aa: CASSQQGPGGNTIYF

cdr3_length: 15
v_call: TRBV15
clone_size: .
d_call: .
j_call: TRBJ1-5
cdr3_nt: TGTGCCACCAGCCGCGGGGATGAGAGCAATCAGCCCCAGCATTTT
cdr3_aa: CATSRGDESNQPQHF

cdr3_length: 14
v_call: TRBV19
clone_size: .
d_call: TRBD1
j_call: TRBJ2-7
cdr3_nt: TGTGCCAGTAGTATAGTAGGGACAGCCTACGAGCAGTACTTC
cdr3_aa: CASSIVGTAYEQYF

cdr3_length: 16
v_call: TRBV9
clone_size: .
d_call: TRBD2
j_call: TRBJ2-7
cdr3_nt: TGTGCCAGCAGCGTAGGGCCTAGCGGGAGTGTATACGAGCAGTACTTC
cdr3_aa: CASSVGPSGSVYEQYF

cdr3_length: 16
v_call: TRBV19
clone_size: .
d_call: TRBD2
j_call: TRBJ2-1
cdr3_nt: TGTGCCAGTAGTATAGTCGGACTAGCGGGAGTCAATGAGCAGTTCTTC
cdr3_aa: CASSIVGLAGVNEQFF

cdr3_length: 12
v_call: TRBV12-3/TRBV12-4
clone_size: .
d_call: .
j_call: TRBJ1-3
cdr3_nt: TGTGCCAGCAGTATAAAGGGGTCCCCCATATATTTT
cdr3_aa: CASSIKGSPIYF

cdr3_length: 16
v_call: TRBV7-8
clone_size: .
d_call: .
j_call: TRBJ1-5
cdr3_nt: TGTGCCAGCAGCTTAGAAAGGACAGCCTACAATCAGCCCCAGCATTTT
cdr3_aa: CASSLERTAYNQPQHF

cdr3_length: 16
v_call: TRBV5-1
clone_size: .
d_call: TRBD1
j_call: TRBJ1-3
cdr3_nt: TGCGCCAGCAGCTCAGGACAGGGAGGCTCTGGAAACACCATATATTTT
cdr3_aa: CASSSGQGGSGNTIYF

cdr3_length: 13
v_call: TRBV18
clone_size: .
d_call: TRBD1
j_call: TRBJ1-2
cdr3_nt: TGTGCCAGCTCACCGGGGGACAGGTATGGCTACACCTTC
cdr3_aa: CASSPGDRYGYTF

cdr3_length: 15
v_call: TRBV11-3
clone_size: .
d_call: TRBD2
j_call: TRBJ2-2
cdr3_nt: TGTGCCAGCAGCTTAAGCGGGACCATCACCGGGGAGCTGTTTTTT
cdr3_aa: CASSLSGTITGELFF